The entry below gives a single T cell receptor (beta chain) sequence along with its context. The target antigen is unknown. TCRdb reprocessed the reads via MiXCR and lists one record per CDR3 protein. The sample holds under 300,000 distinct CDR3 sequences, about 20% seen once. This entry belongs to a study of T cell repertoires in cytomegalovirus infection. On the study more broadly: Recently identified HLA-C-restricted CMV epitopes were among the peptides used. Indications of both CMV infection and matching HLA type were provided by public TCR beta signatures.

This CDR3 is built from 13 residues. Per germline, CDR1 MNHEY and CDR2 SMNVEV (reference sequence). Trimming took 7 bases from V and 8 from J; bases not matched to a gene: 8. The chain couples TRBV27 to TRBJ1-2; TRBD1 matches 9 bases. The receptor's source is a human donor in good health (CMV status not recorded). Some clones in this sample may be carry-over from other donors' samples. This sample comprised cultured PBMCs, obtained from culture after CMV antigen stimulation. CDR3 sequence: CASTKQGAGGYTF. CDR3 coding DNA: TGTGCCAGCACTAAACAGGGGGCGGGGGGCTACACCTTC.